This TCR beta chain was documented in a study of blood T cell repertoires in COVID-19. Turning to the study itself: Italy, Spain and the United States were the sources of the convalescent and acute COVID-19 samples. T cells, B-cell-depleted T cells, or PBMCs provided the cDNA or gDNA that served as material.

Authors' data handling: It was from reference gene primer amplification that nucleated cell counts were estimated. Here immunoSEQ multiplex PCR was the method, and the copy in TCRdb shows in-frame clones only, minus some. From that table come the V and J calls and clone size; the DNA was used to work out D and trimming. The table records more than 120,000 clones, 88% of them present only once. The CDR3 loop spans 15 amino acids. Germline CDR1 is SGHNT and CDR2 is YYREEE (reference sequence). J was trimmed by 4 bases and V by 4 bases; bases with no gene match: 9. Input material: peripheral blood. The TCR sequence derives from a human donor in a cohort sampled during active COVID-19. The chain joins TRBV5-4 to TRBJ1-1; TRBD1 aligns across 8 bases. The CDR3 nucleotides are TGTGCCAGCAGCGAATTCAGGGGGCATGGCACTGAAGCTTTCTTT. Encoded protein: CASSEFRGHGTEAFF.